Each of the 22 T cell receptor beta chains below was sequenced from the same sample in a study of radiation and T cells in renal cell carcinoma. This table comes from immunoSEQ multiplex PCR, and its TCRdb copy is limited to in-frame clones, with some not included. The top ten hold 29% of the sample, which has almost 50,000 clones, 75% to 85% seen once. The time point: blood 2 weeks post-SBRT. Treatment here: 15 Gy SBRT to primary tumor, nephrectomy 4 weeks later. The specimen was blood, collected from a patient whose treatment included radiotherapy and nephrectomy. The receptors derive from a woman between 65 and 79 years old with renal cell carcinoma.

This clone was counted a single time. The V and J genes are TRBV4-3 and TRBJ2-1; D perhaps matches TRBD2 (6 bases). V shed 4 bases and J shed 0 bases, with 16 bases lying between them. CDR3 length equals 17 residues. Germline V gene data show CDR1 as LGHNA and CDR2 as YSLEER. As DNA, the CDR3 is TGCGCCAGCAGCCGCGAAGTTCAGACTAGCTCCTACAATGAGCAGTTCTTC. As protein: CASSREVQTSSYNEQFF.

The V and J genes are TRBV9 and TRBJ2-7; 8 positions agree with TRBD1. J lost 2 bases, V lost 3 bases, and 4 bases had no gene match. Germline lookup yields CDR1 SGDLS and CDR2 YYNGEE. CDR3 length: 14 amino acids. As DNA, the CDR3 is TGTGCCAGCAGCGGGGGGACAGGTCCCTACGAGCAGTACTTC. It yields the protein CASSGGTGPYEQYF.

The genes are TRBV19 and TRBJ2-1; no reliable D call. Germline assignment: CDR1 LNHDA and CDR2 SQIVND (reference sequence). The V gene lost 5 bases and the J gene lost 4 bases, with 9 bases spanning the gap. CDR3 length: 13 residues. This CDR3 is CASSAPAYNEQFF. The CDR3 nucleotides are TGTGCCAGTAGTGCGCCCGCATACAATGAGCAGTTCTTC.

Note on this clone: A read error may account for a junction end that differs from germline. The chain carries TRBV10-1 and TRBJ1-1, with D perhaps TRBD1 (5 bases). The CDR3 loop spans 13 amino acids. Looked up from germline, CDR1 is WNHNN and CDR2 is SYGVQD (reference sequence). CDR3 sequence reads: CASSESGTEEVFF. CDR3 nucleotides: TGCGCCAGCAGTGAGTCGGGGACGGAAGAAGTTTTCTTT.

The chain couples TRBV19 to TRBJ1-2, with D possibly being TRBD1 (6 bases). The length of the CDR3 is 14 residues. Germline V gives CDR1 LNHDA, CDR2 SQIVND (reference sequence). Trimming took 7 bases from V and 4 from J, leaving 16 bases between them. The CDR3 sequence is CASKYVGQTYGYTF. CDR3 bases: TGTGCCAGTAAGTATGTCGGACAGACCTATGGCTACACCTTC.

The J gene is TRBJ2-3, the V gene TRBV6-1; 7 nucleotides match TRBD1. The CDR3 consists of 13 residues. Trimming took 5 bases from V and 3 from J; bases not matched to a gene: 2. Per germline, CDR1 MNHNS and CDR2 SASEGT. The CDR3 DNA reads TGTGCCAGCAGTAACAGGGGTACAGATACGCAGTATTTT. This sequence encodes CASSNRGTDTQYF.

The rearrangement uses TRBV29-1 and TRBJ2-1, with no clear D. V lost 8 bases and J 5 bases, leaving 19 bases between the germline ends. The CDR3 runs 14 residues. Germline V gene lookup returns CDR1 SQVTM and CDR2 ANQGSEA. CDR3 sequence (DNA): TGCAGCTTAACTGGGCCGCCAGGCGACAATGAGCAGTTCTTC. Translating gives CSLTGPPGDNEQFF.

There are many counts of this clone. J is TRBJ2-7 and V is TRBV19, with 10 nucleotides matching TRBD1. CDR3 length: 15 amino acids. Germline V gene lookup returns CDR1 LNHDA and CDR2 SQIVND (reference sequence). With 6 bases clipped from V and 3 bases from J, the junction kept 8 bases outside the gene matches. The CDR3 nucleotides read TGTGCCAGTAGAAGAGAAGGACAGGGGGACTACGAGCAGTACTTC. Encoded protein: CASRREGQGDYEQYF.

The chain recombines TRBV4-1 with TRBJ2-2, with D maybe TRBD1 (6 bases). Germline values: CDR1 MGHRA, CDR2 YSYEKL. This CDR3 comprises 16 residues. V shed 0 bases and J shed 10 bases, with 18 bases lying between them. The CDR3 DNA sequence: TGCGCCAGCAGCCAAGATGCCTCGTGGGGGCAGGAGGAGCTGTTTTTT. It translates to CASSQDASWGQEELFF.

This clone was counted a few times. The DNA of the CDR3 is TGTGCCAGCAGTTTTTTTCAGGGGGCCTACGAGCAGTACTTC. Protein: CASSFFQGAYEQYF. The chain is built from TRBV7-2 and TRBJ2-7; 7 nucleotides line up with TRBD1. V trimming: 6 bases; J trimming: 2 bases; junction bases outside the gene matches: 7. The CDR3 sequence is 14 residues long. The germline V gene has CDR1 SGHTA and CDR2 FQGNSA.

A few counts support this clone. The J gene is TRBJ2-1, the V gene TRBV9; 8 bases map to TRBD2. J was trimmed by 4 bases and V by 3 bases; bases with no gene match: 9. Germline V gene data show CDR1 as SGDLS and CDR2 as YYNGEE. The CDR3 consists of 16 residues. The CDR3 sequence is CASSASGGAGYNEQFF. In nucleotides, the CDR3 is TGTGCCAGCAGCGCTTCCGGGGGGGCCGGTTACAATGAGCAGTTCTTC.

This chain uses TRBV11-2 with TRBJ2-3; 7 nucleotides line up with TRBD1. The CDR3 is made up of 16 amino acids. J was trimmed by 3 bases and V by 1 base; bases with no gene match: 7. Germline V gene data show CDR1 as SGHAT and CDR2 as FQNNGV. The CDR3 region has the DNA TGTGCCAGCAGCTTAGTAGCAGGGGGTAAGACAGATACGCAGTATTTT. Translating gives CASSLVAGGKTDTQYF.

The chain uses TRBV7-3 and TRBJ2-7; the match to TRBD1 covers 9 bases. This CDR3 region has 12 residues. Germline CDR1 and CDR2: SGHTA and FQGTGA. Trimming at V came to 5 bases and at J to 6 bases, leaving 2 bases not matched to a gene. The CDR3 spells CASSKTGGEQYF. The DNA for the CDR3 is TGTGCCAGCAGCAAGACAGGGGGCGAGCAGTACTTC.

The chain links TRBV5-1 to TRBJ1-5, with 7 bases that match TRBD1. Germline V gene lookup returns CDR1 SGHRS and CDR2 YFSETQ. V was pared by 0 bases and J by 3 bases, with 3 bases of the junction left unmatched. The CDR3 covers 15 residues. The CDR3 here is CASSLGDRDNQPQHF. CDR3 nucleotides: TGCGCCAGCAGCTTGGGAGACAGGGACAATCAGCCCCAGCATTTT.

This clone was picked up one time. V is TRBV6-5 and J is TRBJ1-3; D unclear. Trimming shortened V by 4 bases and J by 8 bases, and 9 bases separated the two germline ends. The CDR3 consists of 12 residues. Germline assignment: CDR1 MNHEY and CDR2 SVGAGI. The CDR3 region has the DNA TGTGCCAGCAGTTCTACGACGGACACCATATATTTT. This sequence encodes CASSSTTDTIYF.

The chain uses TRBV18 and TRBJ2-6; no firm D call. Germline V gene lookup returns CDR1 KGHSH and CDR2 LQKENI. The CDR3 consists of 16 residues. V shed 3 bases and J shed 0 bases, with 9 bases lying between them. This CDR3 is CASSPFDGSGANVLTF. The DNA of the CDR3 is TGTGCCAGCTCACCTTTCGACGGCTCTGGGGCCAACGTCCTGACTTTC. The entire variable domain, with the rest obtained from reference TRBV18 and TRBJ2-6, is as follows: NAGVMQNPRHLVRRRGQEARLRCSPMKGHSHVYWYRQLPEEGLKFMVYLQKENIIDESGMPKERFSAEFPKEGPSILRIQQVVRGDSAAYFCASSPFDGSGANVLTFGAGSRLTVL.

The chain couples TRBV5-1 to TRBJ2-1, with a possible D match to TRBD2 (7 bases). Germline V gene lookup returns CDR1 SGHRS and CDR2 YFSETQ. The CDR3 has 16 residues. V was trimmed by 3 bases and J by 6 bases, leaving 19 bases between them. The DNA of the CDR3 is TGCGCCAGCAGCTCGCTAAAGGGGGGGCCGGCCAATGAGCAGTTCTTC. It is translated as CASSSLKGGPANEQFF.

The chain links TRBV6-1 to TRBJ1-4, with unresolved D. CDR3 length equals 14 residues. Germline V CDR1 and CDR2: MNHNS, SASEGT. Deletions cut 3 bases from V and 10 bases from J, with 15 bases between. CDR3: CASSDWGRVAKLFF. Written as DNA, the CDR3 is TGTGCCAGCAGTGATTGGGGTCGGGTCGCAAAACTGTTTTTT.

This chain uses TRBV7-2 with TRBJ1-5; 7 nucleotides line up with TRBD1. With 1 base clipped from V and 5 bases from J, the junction kept 8 bases outside the gene matches. The CDR3 has 16 amino acids. Looked up from germline, CDR1 is SGHTA and CDR2 is FQGNSA. CDR3 in amino acids: CASSLEGGRRYQPQHF. CDR3 bases: TGTGCCAGCAGCTTAGAAGGGGGCAGGAGGTATCAGCCCCAGCATTTT.

The chain has TRBV6-5 and TRBJ2-7, with D unresolved. The length of the CDR3 is 15 residues. V lost 2 bases and J lost 2, with 13 bases in between. Looked up from germline, CDR1 is MNHEY and CDR2 is SVGAGI. This CDR3 reads CASSYTGLGTYEQYF. For the CDR3, the DNA is TGTGCCAGCAGTTACACCGGATTGGGGACCTACGAGCAGTACTTC.

This chain connects TRBV12-5 to TRBJ2-7, with D unclear. This CDR3 has 13 amino acids. Germline values: CDR1 LGHNT, CDR2 FRNRAP. V gave up 1 base and J gave up 3 bases, with 7 bases separating them. CDR3 sequence reads: CASGLGLIYEQYF. For the CDR3, the DNA is TGTGCTAGTGGTTTGGGGCTAATCTACGAGCAGTACTTC.

The chain employs TRBV5-1 and TRBJ2-1; TRBD1 matches at 9 bases. The V segment lost 2 bases and the J segment 5 bases; nucleotides outside the gene matches: 2. CDR1 SGHRS and CDR2 YFSETQ come from the germline V gene. The length of the CDR3 is 14 residues. CDR3 DNA: TGCGCCAGCAGCTTTTGGACAGGGGACAATGAGCAGTTCTTC. Its protein product is CASSFWTGDNEQFF.